The clone carrying this T cell receptor beta chain has just a few counts. These data are taken from a study of blood T cell repertoires in COVID-19. On the study more broadly: Two negative PCRs, clearance, or symptom resolution had been documented for recovered Cohort 3 donors. Samples came from the United States, Italy and Spain, spanning acute and convalescent COVID-19.

Everyone who took part was about 18 to 89 years old, and they came from about 25 US areas. Under the authors' procedure: For nucleated cells, counts were estimated from reference gene primer amplification. The data were produced by immunoSEQ multiplex PCR, yet TCRdb's version contains in-frame clones alone and is incomplete. Clone size and V and J calls were adopted from that table, with D and trimming inferred from the DNA. The repertoire consists of roughly 150,000 clones, with 65% to 80% occurring once and the leading ten covering roughly 19%. The sequenced material came from PBMCs or T cells enriched from blood (not recorded which). The clonotype originates from a woman in her sixties or seventies in a cohort exposed to, infected with or recovered from COVID-19 (not recorded which).

In DNA, the CDR3 is TGTGCCAGCAGCTTAGCCGGTACCACCTTCACAGATACGCAGTATTTT. Amino acids: CASSLAGTTFTDTQYF. V and J are TRBV7-2 and TRBJ2-3; D ambiguous. Germline CDR1 and CDR2: SGHTA and FQGNSA. The CDR3 totals 16 residues. V lost 0 bases and J 2 bases, leaving 12 bases between the germline ends.